This T cell receptor beta chain derives from a study of Graves' ophthalmopathy and Graves' hyperthyroidism. Scientists amplified the TCR beta CDR3 regions from RNA transcripts. First-round RT-PCR used HTBI primers; second-round multiplex PCR followed. Using its own MiXCR run on the multiplex PCR reads, TCRdb lists one record per CDR3 protein. Of 200,000 to 300,000 distinct CDR3 sequences in the sample, 45% are singletons; the top ten hold approximately 44%. Germline assignment: CDR1 SQVTM and CDR2 ANQGSEA. Trimming cost V 7 bases and J 6 bases; bases outside gene matches: 4. CDR3 length equals 12 residues. Every ophthalmopathy donor presented moderate-to-severe activity, CAS ≥3, NOSPECS ≥4 and duration under 3 months.

This chain joins TRBV29-1 and TRBJ2-2, with TRBD1 identical over 8 bases. This TCR was sampled from an adult man with Graves' ophthalmopathy. The sequenced sample was peripheral blood. CDR3 sequence (DNA): TGCAGCGGAAGACAGGGGTCCGGGGAGCTGTTTTTT. Protein: CSGRQGSGELFF.